The entry below gives a single T cell receptor (beta chain) sequence along with its context. The antigen remains undetermined. Trimming pared 7 bases from V and 4 bases from J, leaving 19 bases between. There are 15 residues in the CDR3. Germline CDR1 SNHLY, CDR2 FYNNEI. This entry is derived from a study of post-analysis software for immune sequencing data. At the level of the study: Secondary progressive, relapsing-remitting and progressive-relapsing multiple sclerosis were among the included disease courses.

The study's findings and limits: Controls showed lower frequencies than patients for a handful of TRBV segments, and TRBV5-6, TRBV5-1 and TRBV20-1 were among these. The authors found that F measure strongly co-clustered same-batch samples. Versus controls, multiple sclerosis patients showed significantly lower diversity (normalized Chao1).

TCR beta cDNA libraries included unique molecular identifiers. The yield from about 1 to 10 million T cells was around 500,000 cDNA molecules in total. TCRdb called the PCR reads again in MiXCR, with one record for every CDR3 protein. The sample includes 750,000 to 950,000 distinct CDR3 sequences, 53% seen only once; the top ten take around 4.5%. The chain uses TRBV2 and TRBJ1-2; D gene uncertain. What was sequenced was blood. This sequence was found in a girl aged 10 to 17 with multiple sclerosis. CDR3 region: CASMIGVGRTYGYTF. Written as DNA, the CDR3 is TGTGCCAGCATGATCGGCGTCGGACGGACCTATGGCTACACCTTC.